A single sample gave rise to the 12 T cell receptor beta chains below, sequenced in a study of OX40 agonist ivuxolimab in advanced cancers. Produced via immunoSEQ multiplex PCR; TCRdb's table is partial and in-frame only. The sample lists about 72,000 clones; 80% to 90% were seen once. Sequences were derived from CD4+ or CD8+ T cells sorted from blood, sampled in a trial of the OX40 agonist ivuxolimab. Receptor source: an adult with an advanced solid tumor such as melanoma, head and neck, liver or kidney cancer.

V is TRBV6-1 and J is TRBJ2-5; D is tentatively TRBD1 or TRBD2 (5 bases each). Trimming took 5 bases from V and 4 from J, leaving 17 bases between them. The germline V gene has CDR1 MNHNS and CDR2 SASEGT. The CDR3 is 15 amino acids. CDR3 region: CASSPRDQGGETQYF. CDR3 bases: TGTGCCAGCAGTCCCCGGGACCAGGGCGGAGAGACCCAGTACTTC.

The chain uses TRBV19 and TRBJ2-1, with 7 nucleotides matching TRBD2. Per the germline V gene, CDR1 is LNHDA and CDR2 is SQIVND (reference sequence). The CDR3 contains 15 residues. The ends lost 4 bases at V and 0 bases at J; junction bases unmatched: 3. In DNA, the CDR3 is TGTGCCAGTAGTAACCTAGCGGCCTCCTACAATGAGCAGTTCTTC. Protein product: CASSNLAASYNEQFF.

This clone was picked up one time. The CDR3 loop reads CAIGQPDSPLHF. As DNA, the CDR3 is TGTGCCATTGGACAGCCGGATTCACCCCTCCACTTT. The chain is built from TRBV5-8 and TRBJ1-6; a possible D gene is TRBD1 (6 bases). The CDR3 loop spans 12 amino acids. Per germline, CDR1 SGHTS and CDR2 YDEGEE. Trimming stripped 9 bases from V and 8 bases from J, with 12 bases between.

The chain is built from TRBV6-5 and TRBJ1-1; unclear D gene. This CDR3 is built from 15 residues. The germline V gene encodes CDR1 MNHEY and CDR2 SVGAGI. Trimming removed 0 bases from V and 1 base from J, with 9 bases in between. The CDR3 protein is CASSYSRGRNTEAFF. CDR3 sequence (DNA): TGTGCCAGCAGTTACTCGAGAGGGAGGAACACTGAAGCTTTCTTT.

CDR3 DNA: TGTGCCAGCAGCGCCCAGACAGGGGGCAATCAGCCCCAGCATTTT. As protein: CASSAQTGGNQPQHF. The gene calls are TRBV7-2 and TRBJ1-5, with 8 positions matching TRBD1. There are 15 residues in the CDR3. CDR1 and CDR2 from the germline V gene are SGHTA and FQGNSA. Trimming took 5 bases from V and 2 from J; bases not matched to a gene: 5.

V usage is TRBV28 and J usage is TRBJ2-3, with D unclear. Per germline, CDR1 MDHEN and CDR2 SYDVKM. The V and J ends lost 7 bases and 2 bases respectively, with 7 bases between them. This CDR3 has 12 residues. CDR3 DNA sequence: TGTGCCAGCAAAGGGAACACAGATACGCAGTATTTT. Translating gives CASKGNTDTQYF.

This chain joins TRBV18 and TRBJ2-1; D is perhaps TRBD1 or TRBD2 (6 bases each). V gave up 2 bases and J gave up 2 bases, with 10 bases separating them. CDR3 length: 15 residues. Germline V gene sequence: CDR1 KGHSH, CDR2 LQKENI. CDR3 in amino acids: CASSPRGEPYNEQFF. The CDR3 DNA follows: TGTGCCAGCTCACCAAGGGGGGAACCCTACAATGAGCAGTTCTTC. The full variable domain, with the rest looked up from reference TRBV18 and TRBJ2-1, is NAGVMQNPRHLVRRRGQEARLRCSPMKGHSHVYWYRQLPEEGLKFMVYLQKENIIDESGMPKERFSAEFPKEGPSILRIQQVVRGDSAAYFCASSPRGEPYNEQFFGPGTRLTVL.

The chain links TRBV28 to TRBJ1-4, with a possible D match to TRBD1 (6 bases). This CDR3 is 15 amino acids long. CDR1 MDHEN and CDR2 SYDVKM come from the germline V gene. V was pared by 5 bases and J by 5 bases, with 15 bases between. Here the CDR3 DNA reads TGTGCCAGCAGTGGAGAGCAGGGGCAGAATGAAAAACTGTTTTTT. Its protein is CASSGEQGQNEKLFF.

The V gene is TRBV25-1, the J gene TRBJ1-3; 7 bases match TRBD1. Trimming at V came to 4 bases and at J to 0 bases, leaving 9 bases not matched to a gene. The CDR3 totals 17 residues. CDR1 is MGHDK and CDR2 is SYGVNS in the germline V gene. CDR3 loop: CASSGTRGQNSGNTIYF. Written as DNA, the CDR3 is TGTGCCAGCAGTGGAACCCGGGGACAGAACTCTGGAAACACCATATATTTT.

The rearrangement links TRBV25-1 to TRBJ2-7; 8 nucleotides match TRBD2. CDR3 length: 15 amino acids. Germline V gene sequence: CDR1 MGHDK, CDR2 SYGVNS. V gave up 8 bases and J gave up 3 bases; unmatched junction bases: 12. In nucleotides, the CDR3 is TGTGCCAGCCCCACCGGACCTAGCGGGTTCTACGAGCAGTACTTC. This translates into CASPTGPSGFYEQYF.

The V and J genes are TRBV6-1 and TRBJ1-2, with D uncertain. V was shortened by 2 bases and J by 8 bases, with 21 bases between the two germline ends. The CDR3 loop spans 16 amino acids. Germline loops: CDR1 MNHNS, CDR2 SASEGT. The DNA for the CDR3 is TGTGCCAGCAGTGAATCCCAAACGACGATCCTCGAAGGCTACACCTTC. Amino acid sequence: CASSESQTTILEGYTF.

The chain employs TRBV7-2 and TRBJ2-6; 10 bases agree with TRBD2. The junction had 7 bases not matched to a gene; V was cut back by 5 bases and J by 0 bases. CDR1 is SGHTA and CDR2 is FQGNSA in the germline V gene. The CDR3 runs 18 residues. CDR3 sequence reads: CASSARASGSSGANVLTF. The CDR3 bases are TGTGCCAGCAGCGCCCGGGCTAGCGGGAGCTCTGGGGCCAACGTCCTGACTTTC.